The clone carrying this TCR beta chain was detected only a few times. Its antigen is unidentified. Trimming left V 0 bases short and J 2 bases short, with 13 bases between. Per germline, CDR1 MNHEY and CDR2 SVGAGI. This CDR3 region has 16 residues. Per donor, one heparinised blood draw averaged approximately 120 mL. Purity of each sorted population was above 95%. The sample is drawn from a study of beta chain features in type 1 diabetes. Reverse transcription of all isolated RNA meant that expressed TCRB transcripts were sequenced. The read count averaged about 3.57 million across naive, central memory and regulatory T cell samples. Method: immunoSEQ multiplex PCR; TCRdb's copy keeps in-frame clones and lacks some. The table shows over 700,000 clones, with 17% occurring only once. Study-wide findings and caveats: Type 1 diabetes patients showed a moderate but significant shortening of TCRB CDR3s in all four CD4+ subsets.

This sequence joins TRBV6-5 and TRBJ2-5, with D perhaps matching TRBD2 (5 bases). The TCR sequence derives from a young woman in good health. Material: naive CD4+ T cells from blood. In nucleotides, the CDR3 is TGTGCCAGCAGTTACTCCAAGAGGGCCTCACAAGAGACCCAGTACTTC. Its translation is CASSYSKRASQETQYF.